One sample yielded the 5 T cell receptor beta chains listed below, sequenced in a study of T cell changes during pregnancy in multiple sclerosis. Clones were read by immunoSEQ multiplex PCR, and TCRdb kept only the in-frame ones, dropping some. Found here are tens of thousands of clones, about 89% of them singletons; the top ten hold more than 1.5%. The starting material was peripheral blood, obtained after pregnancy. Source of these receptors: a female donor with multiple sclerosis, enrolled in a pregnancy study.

The CDR3 sequence is CSVTWYRGDEQFF. The CDR3 nucleotides are TGCAGCGTTACGTGGTACAGGGGCGATGAGCAGTTCTTC. The chain uses TRBV29-1 and TRBJ2-1, with 7 bases matching TRBD1. Germline V gives CDR1 SQVTM, CDR2 ANQGSEA. This CDR3 is built from 13 residues. The trim removed 5 bases at V and 8 bases at J, leaving 9 bases unmatched.

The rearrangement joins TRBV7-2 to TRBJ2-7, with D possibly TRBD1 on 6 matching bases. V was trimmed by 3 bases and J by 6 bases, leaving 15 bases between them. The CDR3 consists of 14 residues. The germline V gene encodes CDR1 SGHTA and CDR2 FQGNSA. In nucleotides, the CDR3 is TGTGCCAGCAGCTTTGGGGGCCGCGGAACCGAGCAGTACTTC. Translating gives CASSFGGRGTEQYF.

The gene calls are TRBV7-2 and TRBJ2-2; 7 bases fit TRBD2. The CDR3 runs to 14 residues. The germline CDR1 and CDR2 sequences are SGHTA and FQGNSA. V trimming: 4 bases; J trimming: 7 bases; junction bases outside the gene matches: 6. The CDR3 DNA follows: TGTGCCAGCAGCTACGGACTAGAGTTCGGGGAGCTGTTTTTT. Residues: CASSYGLEFGELFF.

CDR3 coding DNA: TGTGCCAGCAGCTCGGAGGGCCCCGGGGAGCTGTTTTTT. Protein sequence: CASSSEGPGELFF. The chain recombines TRBV6-1 with TRBJ2-2; possible D gene TRBD2, 6 bases. Germline V lookup: CDR1 MNHNS, CDR2 SASEGT. This CDR3 comprises 13 residues. With 6 bases removed from V and 6 bases from J, the gap between germline ends came to 11 bases.

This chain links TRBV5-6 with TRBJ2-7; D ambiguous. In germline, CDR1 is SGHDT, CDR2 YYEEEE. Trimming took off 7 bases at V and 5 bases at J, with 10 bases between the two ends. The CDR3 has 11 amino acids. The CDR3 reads CASSYFDEQYF. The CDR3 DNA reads TGTGCCAGCTCTTACTTTGACGAGCAGTACTTC.